Listed below are T cell receptor beta chains from one sample, sequenced in a study of blood T cell repertoires in COVID-19. The data were produced by immunoSEQ multiplex PCR, yet TCRdb's version contains in-frame clones alone and is incomplete. This table holds under 130,000 clones, 85% found once. The sample consisted of peripheral blood. These receptors all stem from a man in his fifties with acute or convalescent COVID-19. CDR3s include the opening cysteine and the closing phenylalanine or tryptophan. D genes are given only for firm matches. Rows give clone size only sometimes, using once, few, many, or a class for an expanded clone.

>TRBV10-3|few|-|TRBJ2-3
TGTGCCTCAAGAGATGCAGATACGCAGTATTTT
CASRDADTQYF
>TRBV25-1|-|-|TRBJ2-3
TGTGCCAGCAGTGAATCATTAGGGGTGTCAGATACGCAGTATTTT
CASSESLGVSDTQYF
>TRBV11-2|once|-|TRBJ1-5
TGTGCCAGCAGCTTAGTTCGGGGGCAGCCCCAGCATTTT
CASSLVRGQPQHF
>TRBV27|-|TRBD1|TRBJ1-2
TGTGCCAGCAGACCCATCCCCCGGGACAGGTTGCGTGGCTACACCTTC
CASRPIPRDRLRGYTF
>TRBV18|-|TRBD2|TRBJ2-3
TGTGCCAGCTCACCACTACTAGCGAGAACAGATACGCAGTATTTT
CASSPLLARTDTQYF
>TRBV19|-|TRBD1|TRBJ1-6
TGTGCCAGTAGTGGAAGGACAGGGGGAAATTCACCCCTCCACTTT
CASSGRTGGNSPLHF
>TRBV28|-|-|TRBJ2-4
TGTGCCAGCAGTTTAGCGGAAGAACTAGCCAAAAACATTCAGTACTTC
CASSLAEELAKNIQYF
>TRBV6-5|-|-|TRBJ1-6
TGTGCCAGCAGAAGGGACTTCTCCCTGGGTTCACCCCTCCACTTT
CASRRDFSLGSPLHF
>TRBV6-1|-|-|TRBJ1-1
TGTGCCAGCAGTGACAGAGAAGCTTTCTTT
CASSDREAFF
>TRBV5-5|-|-|TRBJ1-2
TGTGCCAGCAGCTCGATTGCGGGTAACTATGGCTACACCTTC
CASSSIAGNYGYTF
>TRBV9|-|-|TRBJ1-2
TGTGCCAGCAGCGTAACCCCTAGGGAGCAAAATGGCTACACCTTC
CASSVTPREQNGYTF
>TRBV6-5|few|TRBD1|TRBJ1-1
TGTGCCAGCAGTTACCTAGGGACAGGGGTAAGGTCTGAAGCTTTCTTT
CASSYLGTGVRSEAFF
>TRBV27|-|-|TRBJ2-2
TGTGCCAGCTCCTCCCTTAGCCACGGCGCGAACACCGGGGAGCTGTTTTTT
CASSSLSHGANTGELFF
>TRBV6-2/TRBV6-3|-|TRBD2|TRBJ2-1
TGTGCCAGCAGTTACGACGCCCGTTGGAGGGGAGGGGAAATGAATGAGCAGTTCTTC
CASSYDARWRGGEMNEQFF
>TRBV5-1|-|-|TRBJ2-7
TGCGCCAGCAGCTCCGGACAGCTCACCTACGAGCAGTACTTC
CASSSGQLTYEQYF
>TRBV6-5|-|TRBD1|TRBJ1-2
TGTGCCAGCAGTTATTCACCAGCGCTGGCAGGGGGGGGCTACACCTTC
CASSYSPALAGGGYTF
>TRBV19|-|-|TRBJ1-4
TGTGCCAGTAGTATAATCCATGCAACTAATGAAAAACTGTTTTTT
CASSIIHATNEKLFF
>TRBV20-1|-|-|TRBJ2-7
TGCAGTGCTAGTAATCTCCAAACCTCGGGGGAGCAGTACTTC
CSASNLQTSGEQYF
>TRBV3-1/TRBV3-2|-|TRBD1|TRBJ1-2
TGTGCCAGCAGCTCGGGACAGATGTATGGCTACACCTTC
CASSSGQMYGYTF
>TRBV10-2|-|-|TRBJ2-1
TGCGCCAGCATAGAGGCGGGCCGCTACAATGAGCAGTTCTTC
CASIEAGRYNEQFF
>TRBV18|once|-|TRBJ2-5
TGTGCCAGCTCACCAACGGGAATGAGCACTAGGGGGACGGAGACCCAGTACTTC
CASSPTGMSTRGTETQYF
>TRBV27|-|-|TRBJ1-1
TGTGCCAGCAGTTCCCCCCCCGACCTCGGCGGGGTGGACACTGAAGCTTTCTTT
CASSSPPDLGGVDTEAFF
>TRBV2|-|-|TRBJ1-1
TGTGCCAGTTCCAGGCCTGAAGCTTTCTTT
CASSRPEAFF
>TRBV27|-|-|TRBJ2-7
TGTGCCAGCAGTCTGGGACACCCCTACGAGCAGTACTTC
CASSLGHPYEQYF
>TRBV11-3|few|-|TRBJ2-7
TGTGCCAGCAGCTTAGGAGGGTCGAGCGCCCGACTGTACTTC
CASSLGGSSARLYF
>TRBV18|-|TRBD2|TRBJ2-5
TGTGCCAGCTCACAGGGGACTAGCGAGCAAGAGACCCAGTACTTC
CASSQGTSEQETQYF
>TRBV2|-|-|TRBJ2-7
TGTGCCAGCAGCGAATCCACAGATGCCTACGAGCAGTACTTC
CASSESTDAYEQYF
>TRBV20-1|-|-|TRBJ1-4
TGCAGTGCTGTGCGGTCGGAAAAACTGTTTTTT
CSAVRSEKLFF
>TRBV9|-|-|TRBJ1-2
TGTGCCAGCAGCGCAGACTTCAGGGCATCTAACTATGGCTACACCTTC
CASSADFRASNYGYTF
>TRBV7-9|-|TRBD2|TRBJ2-2
TGTGCCAGCAGCCCGAGGACTAGCGGGGCGATGAACACCGGGGAGCTGTTTTTT
CASSPRTSGAMNTGELFF
>TRBV5-1|-|-|TRBJ1-5
TGCGCCAGCAGCAGCCCCCCGCGGGGGGCGGACAATCAGCCCCAGCATTTT
CASSSPPRGADNQPQHF
>TRBV5-1|-|-|TRBJ1-1
TGCGCCAGCAGCTTGGGAGCTAACACTGAAGCTTTCTTT
CASSLGANTEAFF
>TRBV29-1|-|TRBD1|TRBJ1-1
TGCAGCGCTAGACAGGGGGGGGACACTGAAGCTTTCTTT
CSARQGGDTEAFF
>TRBV27|few|-|TRBJ2-3
TGTGCCAGCAGTTTACAGGCACCCTGGGCAGATACGCAGTATTTT
CASSLQAPWADTQYF
>TRBV12-3/TRBV12-4|-|-|TRBJ1-4
TGTGCCAGCAGTTTGGGGCCGGAAAAACTGTTTTTT
CASSLGPEKLFF
>TRBV5-1|once|TRBD2|TRBJ2-1
TGCGCCAGCAGCTCCGGGACTAGCGGGAGGGCCGCTTTTGAGCAGTTCTTC
CASSSGTSGRAAFEQFF
>TRBV4-2|-|TRBD2|TRBJ2-2
TGTGCCAGCAGCCCCACCACCGGGACTACGAACACCGGGGAGCTGTTTTTT
CASSPTTGTTNTGELFF
>TRBV9|-|TRBD2|TRBJ2-1
TGTGCCAGCAGCGTAGGAGGCGGGGGGGCCAACTTTGAGCAGTTCTTC
CASSVGGGGANFEQFF